This T cell receptor (beta chain) was recorded in a study of Graves' ophthalmopathy and Graves' hyperthyroidism (dated 2018 in TCRdb). Background for the entire study: Hyperthyroidism was defined as stable when no progression to ophthalmopathy occurred within 18 months of follow-up. The study used TCR beta repertoire signatures to distinguish Graves' ophthalmopathy from Graves' hyperthyroidism and to predict progression to ophthalmopathy. In total, 135 blood samples were TCR-sequenced: approximately 42 ophthalmopathy, 80 or so hyperthyroidism and around 17 hyperthyroidism-to-ophthalmopathy patients. To explore V-J signatures distinguishing ophthalmopathy from hyperthyroidism, a discovery set of more than 95 patients (about 43 ophthalmopathy, 55 to 60 stable hyperthyroidism) was enrolled. The independent validation cohort included 20 or so hyperthyroidism patients plus 17 patients who later progressed from hyperthyroidism to ophthalmopathy. In roughly 6 hyperthyroidism patients, T-cell repertoires of thyroid tissue and blood were compared. Following sampling, methimazole starting at 30 mg daily was administered to hyperthyroidism patients, and high-dose intravenous methylprednisolone was administered to ophthalmopathy patients.

The cysteine opens and the phenylalanine closes a CDR3 of 18 amino acids. The read is trimmed to its CDR3 DNA, 54 bases read in frame from base 1. CDR1 ENHRY and CDR2 SYGVKD are derived from the germline V gene. V was cut back by 2 bases and J by 4 bases, leaving a gap of 18 bases between them. TCR beta CDR3 regions were amplified from RNA transcripts for repertoire sequencing. The first round of RT-PCR was done with HTBI primers and the Qiagen OneStep RT-PCR kit, and was followed by a second round of multiplex PCR, then size selection and purification. Sequencing of the libraries was carried out on an Illumina HiSeq2000 in paired-end mode with 100 bp reads. The paper's data handling went like this. SOAPnuke was used to process the reads, throwing out any read that had adapters, had uncalled bases, had a mean Phred below 15, or lacked an exact constant-primer or identifier match. COPE v1.2.5 was used to merge the high-quality paired reads. Each unique nucleotide sequence was defined as a clonotype, and clonotypes were aligned to IMGT TRB V, D and J references with MiTCR v1.1. The analysis was limited to V-J combinations with a frequency above 0.0001, which together covered more than 98% of repertoires. For each V-J combination, a TCR clonal expansion and chaos score was defined as F50 clonal expansion divided by the chaos observed in the TCRdist matrix. Welch's t-statistics and random forest were used to narrow the features down to 10 to 15 V-J combinations, which were then fed into a naive Bayes classifier. The similarity between thyroid and blood repertoires was quantified using the Morisita-Horn index. TCRdb reran the public reads through fastp at Q25 and MiXCR, keeping productive beta chains. Identical CDR3 proteins give one entry, which carries the most common genes and DNA. The V and J calls and clone size come from TCRdb's table, not from the authors' own analysis. This sample is represented by about 1.1 million distinct CDR3 sequences; about 36% of them were singletons. Of the sample, roughly 10% falls within the top ten clones.

Hyperthyroidism patients were newly diagnosed, with disease duration under 2 months, and aged 18 to 65 years. Patients with other autoimmune diseases, uncontrolled infections, pregnancy or lactation were excluded from the study. Diagnosis relied on clinical symptoms, serum thyroxine, TRAb, thyroid ultrasound and orbital computed tomography. Trizol reagent was used to extract the total RNA, and its quality was then checked on an Agilent 2100 Bioanalyzer. What the research found in general, with its limitations: The 13-signature model separated ophthalmopathy from stable hyperthyroidism with roughly 89% sensitivity and approximately 81% specificity in cross-validation, and 80%/75% in the test set. Sample size was not predetermined statistically, and investigators were not blinded to group allocation. Most expanded thyroid clonotypes with frequency above 0.001 were also detected in blood, suggesting blood repertoires may reflect the thyroid immune response. In validation, the model predicted ophthalmopathy progression with about 71% sensitivity and roughly 72% specificity; more than ten predicted patients were CT-confirmed with GO in a median of approximately six months.

About this clonotype: Its specific antigen is unknown. Nothing much larger sits one base from this clone, and base qualities are not available.

The origin of this receptor is an adult man with Graves' hyperthyroidism. Sequenced: peripheral blood or thyroid tissue (not recorded which). The V and J genes are TRBV10-3 and TRBJ2-6; possibly the D gene is TRBD2, per 6 matching bases. CDR3 region: CAISEDGREAAGANVLTF. The DNA sequence is TGTGCCATCAGTGAGGACGGGCGGGAAGCTGCCGGGGCCAACGTCCTGACTTTC.